The 20 T cell receptor beta chains below come from one sample, sequenced in a study of T cells after yellow fever vaccination. Each CDR3 protein is one row after TCRdb ran MiXCR on the 5' RACE reads. The sample lists 300,000 to 350,000 distinct CDR3 sequences, around 4.1% occurring once. The sample consisted of PBMCs, taken 5 days after the yellow fever booster vaccination. The receptors were sampled from a man in his late teens or twenties who received the YFV17D yellow fever vaccine.

The chain links TRBV27 to TRBJ1-5, with a possible D match to TRBD1 (5 bases). This CDR3 contains 18 residues. V gave up 2 bases and J gave up 1 base, with 18 bases separating them. CDR1 and CDR2 (germline): MNHEY, SMNVEV (reference sequence). CDR3 coding DNA: TGTGCCAGCAGTTTAAGGGGACGGGGGGGGTTAAGCAATCAGCCCCAGCATTTT. Protein sequence: CASSLRGRGGLSNQPQHF.

The chain uses TRBV7-9 and TRBJ1-1; TRBD1 matches 8 bases. V shed 5 bases and J 4 bases; nucleotides not matched to a gene: 9. The CDR3 sequence is 15 residues long. Germline V lookup: CDR1 SEHNR, CDR2 FQNEAQ (reference sequence). CDR3 loop: CASSRLGTGGTEAFF. Written as DNA, the CDR3 is TGTGCCAGCAGCCGACTCGGGACAGGAGGCACTGAAGCTTTCTTT. Full variable domain (remainder filled in from reference TRBV7-9 and TRBJ1-1): DTGVSQNPRHKITKRGQNVTFRCDPISEHNRLYWYRQTLGQGPEFLTYFQNEAQLEKSRLLSDRFSAERPKGSFSTLEIQRTEQGDSAMYLCASSRLGTGGTEAFFGQGTRLTVV.

The chain couples TRBV7-9 to TRBJ2-6; D not certain. CDR1 is SEHNR, CDR2 FQNEAQ, per germline (reference sequence). The CDR3 covers 15 residues. Deletions cut 1 base from V and 3 bases from J, with 7 bases between. The chain's CDR3 is CASSLGLDGANVLTF. CDR3 sequence (DNA): TGTGCCAGCAGCTTAGGCCTGGATGGGGCCAACGTCCTGACTTTC.

This clonotype has only a few counts. This chain links TRBV7-2 with TRBJ1-2, with D perhaps matching TRBD1 (6 bases). This CDR3 has 13 amino acids. Trimming stripped 3 bases from V and 6 bases from J, with 11 bases between. Germline CDR1 reads SGHTA; CDR2 reads FQGNSA. The CDR3 coding sequence is TGTGCCAGCAGCTTGATGGCAGGGGATGGCTACACCTTC. It is translated as CASSLMAGDGYTF. The full variable domain, with the rest looked up from reference TRBV7-2 and TRBJ1-2, is GAGVSQSPSNKVTEKGKDVELRCDPISGHTALYWYRQSLGQGLEFLIYFQGNSAPDKSGLPSDRFSAERTGGSVSTLTIQRTQQEDSAVYLCASSLMAGDGYTFGSGTRLTVV.

There are many counts of this clonotype. The rearrangement joins TRBV4-3 to TRBJ2-3; D tentatively fits TRBD1 or TRBD2 (7 bases each). CDR3 length: 16 residues. Trimming shortened V by 0 bases and J by 2 bases, and 12 bases separated the two germline ends. The germline CDR1 and CDR2 sequences are LGHNA and YSLEER. CDR3 coding DNA: TGCGCCAGCAGCCAAGACAGGGGGGGATCCACAGATACGCAGTATTTT. Amino acids: CASSQDRGGSTDTQYF.

This clonotype was counted at least ten times. This chain uses TRBV11-2 with TRBJ2-3; possibly TRBD2 for D (7 bases). CDR1 and CDR2 (germline): SGHAT, FQNNGV. With 3 bases removed from V and 7 bases from J, the gap between germline ends came to 11 bases. The CDR3 has 13 amino acids. The chain's CDR3 is CASSLGGGNTQYF. The DNA of the CDR3 is TGTGCCAGCAGCTTGGGAGGGGGTAATACGCAGTATTTT.

The sample holds a few counts of this clonotype. The chain combines TRBV7-9 with TRBJ2-2; 8 nucleotides agree with TRBD1. The CDR3 covers 14 residues. Germline assignment: CDR1 SEHNR and CDR2 FQNEAQ (reference sequence). Unmatched junction bases numbered 5, after V lost 8 bases and J lost 3 bases. CDR3 bases: TGTGCCAGCGCGGACAGGGCCTACACCGGGGAGCTGTTTTTT. Its protein is CASADRAYTGELFF.

This clonotype was counted many times. The chain joins TRBV9 to TRBJ2-3; perhaps TRBD2 as D (5 bases). The V gene lost 3 bases and the J gene lost 10 bases, with 12 bases spanning the gap. CDR1 and CDR2 (germline): SGDLS, YYNGEE. CDR3 size: 12 residues. CDR3 nucleotides: TGTGCCAGCAGCGACACCAACGGGGCGCAGTATTTT. It is translated as CASSDTNGAQYF.

This clonotype was seen a few times. The chain uses TRBV24-1 and TRBJ2-1, with 14 bases lining up with TRBD2. J was trimmed by 4 bases and V by 9 bases; bases with no gene match: 7. This CDR3 contains 16 residues. Germline V gene lookup returns CDR1 KGHDR and CDR2 SFDVKD. The CDR3 spells CATRGTSGGRYNEQFF. DNA for the CDR3: TGTGCCACCCGCGGGACTAGCGGGGGCAGATACAATGAGCAGTTCTTC.

This clonotype came up many times. The chain joins TRBV7-2 to TRBJ2-2; D may correspond to TRBD1 or TRBD2 (6 bases each). The CDR3 sequence is 14 residues long. Between the trimmed V and J ends, which lost 1 base and 6 bases, there was a span of 9 bases. Germline V gene lookup returns CDR1 SGHTA and CDR2 FQGNSA. The CDR3 bases are TGTGCCAGCAGCTTAGTTGGGGGGCCCGGGGAGCTGTTTTTT. It codes for CASSLVGGPGELFF. The full variable domain, rest sourced from reference TRBV7-2 and TRBJ2-2, is GAGVSQSPSNKVTEKGKDVELRCDPISGHTALYWYRQSLGQGLEFLIYFQGNSAPDKSGLPSDRFSAERTGGSVSTLTIQRTQQEDSAVYLCASSLVGGPGELFFGEGSRLTVL.

Ten or more counts support this clonotype. The CDR3 spells CASSYGRNYGYTF. As DNA, the CDR3 is TGTGCCAGCAGTTACGGGCGGAACTATGGCTACACCTTC. The chain uses TRBV6-5 and TRBJ1-2, with D hard to call. The CDR3 loop spans 13 amino acids. Trimming took 2 bases from V and 2 from J, leaving 6 bases between them. The germline gives CDR1 MNHEY, CDR2 SVGAGI.

The chain couples TRBV5-1 to TRBJ2-7; D perhaps matches TRBD1 (6 bases). CDR1 and CDR2 (germline): SGHRS, YFSETQ. The CDR3 has 14 residues. The V and J ends lost 0 bases and 5 bases respectively, with 12 bases between them. Here the CDR3 reads CASSLAGGGNEQYV. CDR3 coding DNA: TGCGCCAGCAGCTTGGCCGGTGGGGGCAACGAGCAGTACGTC.

This clonotype came up many times. This rearrangement joins TRBV2 to TRBJ1-1; D is unclear. V was trimmed by 3 bases and J by 8 bases, leaving 13 bases between them. Germline V gene data show CDR1 as SNHLY and CDR2 as FYNNEI. The CDR3 extends over 13 amino acids. The CDR3 DNA follows: TGTGCCAGCAGTGACTCCCTTGGCAGGGAAGCTTTCTTT. It specifies CASSDSLGREAFF.

This clonotype occurred a few times. The rearrangement uses TRBV5-1 and TRBJ2-3; no definite D call. Germline V gene sequence: CDR1 SGHRS, CDR2 YFSETQ. V was clipped by 1 base and J by 2 bases, with 8 bases between them. This CDR3 spans 14 amino acids. The CDR3 loop reads CASSLTRPTDTQYF. DNA of the CDR3: TGCGCCAGCAGCTTGACTCGTCCCACAGATACGCAGTATTTT.

J is TRBJ2-1 and V is TRBV20-1; perhaps TRBD1 as D (6 bases). CDR1 and CDR2 (germline): DFQATT, SNEGSKA (reference sequence). This CDR3 region has 11 residues. The V and J ends lost 6 bases and 7 bases respectively, with 10 bases between them. This CDR3 is CSADRPNEQFF. The CDR3 DNA reads as TGCAGTGCGGACAGACCAAATGAGCAGTTCTTC.

The chain is built from TRBV20-1 and TRBJ2-2; possible D gene TRBD2, 7 bases. V lost 0 bases and J lost 7, with 12 bases in between. In germline, CDR1 is DFQATT, CDR2 SNEGSKA (reference sequence). CDR3 size: 14 residues. The CDR3 nucleotides are TGCAGTGCTAGAGACGGCGGGGGCGGCGGGGAGCTGTTTTTT. Translation: CSARDGGGGGELFF.

This clonotype was observed a few times. The chain carries TRBV28 and TRBJ1-1; tentative D call: TRBD1 (6 bases). V gave up 6 bases and J gave up 3 bases, with 11 bases separating them. CDR1 and CDR2 (germline): MDHEN, SYDVKM. The CDR3 sequence is 13 residues long. The CDR3 protein is CASSVQGYTEAFF. CDR3 in DNA: TGTGCCAGCAGCGTACAGGGATACACTGAAGCTTTCTTT.

In its sample, this clonotype was seen many times. The chain recombines TRBV20-1 with TRBJ1-2, with no clear D. V was trimmed by 4 bases and J by 7 bases, leaving 19 bases between them. Germline assignment: CDR1 DFQATT and CDR2 SNEGSKA (reference sequence). The CDR3 sequence is 14 residues long. CDR3 region: CSATPRYDPGGYTF. The CDR3 region has the DNA TGCAGTGCTACTCCCCGGTATGATCCTGGTGGCTACACCTTC.

This clonotype was counted ten times or more. The chain uses TRBV12-3 or TRBV12-4 and TRBJ2-7; D is unclear. V was cut by 4 bases and J by 0 bases, with 10 bases left in between. The CDR3 length is 14 residues. CDR3 bases: TGTGCCAGCAGTTCTGCCCCCGCCTCCTACGAGCAGTACGTC. It encodes CASSSAPASYEQYV.

The table lists this clonotype with many counts. This chain links TRBV5-1 with TRBJ1-6, with D hard to call. Trimming left V 3 bases short and J 9 bases short, with 16 bases between. Germline CDR1 SGHRS, CDR2 YFSETQ. This CDR3 contains 15 residues. CDR3 amino acids: CASSSSDPQASPLHF. For the CDR3, the DNA is TGCGCCAGCAGCTCGTCAGACCCTCAGGCTTCACCCCTCCACTTT.